Below, 15 T cell receptor beta chains from the same sample are listed, as sequenced in a study of blood T cell repertoires in COVID-19 (TCRdb year 2020). Library preparation was by the immunoSEQ multiplex PCR assay. The table was pulled from immuneACCESS by TCRdb, which kept in-frame rearrangements only. Such tables lose some clones; where checked, under half of the loss comes from unresolved V genes, and the rest has no known cause. The sample table holds about 60,000 clones, of which 84% were seen once. About 12% of the sample rests with the top ten. The sequencing input was peripheral blood. All receptors come from a human donor in a cohort sampled during active COVID-19.

The rearrangement joins TRBV11-2 to TRBJ2-1, with a possible D match to TRBD2 (6 bases). Germline V CDR1 and CDR2: SGHAT, FQNNGV. V was trimmed by 5 bases and J by 7 bases, leaving 12 bases between them. The CDR3 consists of 13 residues. CDR3 sequence (DNA): TGTGCCAGCAGCCACCCGGGGGAGAATGAGCAGTTCTTC. Translation gives CASSHPGENEQFF. The full variable domain, completed using reference TRBV11-2 and TRBJ2-1, is EAGVAQSPRYKIIEKRQSVAFWCNPISGHATLYWYQQILGQGPKLLIQFQNNGVVDDSQLPKDRFSAERLKGVDSTLKIQPAKLEDSAVYLCASSHPGENEQFFGPGTRLTVL.

The chain recombines TRBV9 with TRBJ1-1; the match to TRBD1 covers 7 bases. The CDR3 runs to 14 residues. CDR1 is SGDLS, CDR2 YYNGEE, per germline. V shed 2 bases, J shed 4 bases, and the junction held 5 bases outside the gene matches. DNA of the CDR3: TGTGCCAGCAGCGTTACATCAGGGGGCACTGAAGCTTTCTTT. Translated, it gives CASSVTSGGTEAFF.

This clone was seen once. The V and J genes are TRBV13 and TRBJ1-1, with 9 bases fitting TRBD1. The CDR3 spans 14 residues. Looked up from germline, CDR1 is PRHDT and CDR2 is FYEKMQ (reference sequence). Trimming took 5 bases from V and 5 from J; bases not matched to a gene: 6. The CDR3 here is CASSLTGGRTEAFF. The CDR3, as DNA: TGTGCCAGCAGCCTGACAGGGGGGCGAACTGAAGCTTTCTTT.

V gene TRBV7-9 combines with J gene TRBJ2-7, with D uncertain. The length of the CDR3 is 12 residues. CDR1 and CDR2 (germline): SEHNR, FQNEAQ (reference sequence). V shed 1 base and J shed 4 bases, with 5 bases lying between them. The chain's CDR3 is CASSLESYEQYF. Written as DNA, the CDR3 is TGTGCCAGCAGCTTAGAGAGTTACGAGCAGTACTTC.

The chain employs TRBV7-9 and TRBJ1-1, with D uncertain. The ends were cut back, 4 bases at V and 8 bases at J, with 17 bases in the middle. Germline CDR1 is SEHNR and CDR2 is FQNEAQ (reference sequence). This CDR3 has 14 residues. The CDR3: CASSSITMRQEAFF. As DNA, the CDR3 is TGTGCCAGCAGCTCTATTACAATGCGACAAGAAGCTTTCTTT. Drawing the rest from reference TRBV7-9 and TRBJ1-1, the complete variable domain is DTGVSQNPRHKITKRGQNVTFRCDPISEHNRLYWYRQTLGQGPEFLTYFQNEAQLEKSRLLSDRFSAERPKGSFSTLEIQRTEQGDSAMYLCASSSITMRQEAFFGQGTRLTVV.

In its sample, this clone was seen once. V usage is TRBV18 and J usage is TRBJ1-2, with a tentative D call TRBD1 (5 bases). V shed 3 bases and J shed 4 bases, with 15 bases lying between them. The CDR3 extends over 15 amino acids. Per germline, CDR1 KGHSH and CDR2 LQKENI. In nucleotides, the CDR3 is TGTGCCAGCTCACCGGGGGGAAATGTCATCTATGGCTACACCTTC. Protein product: CASSPGGNVIYGYTF.

The genes are TRBV7-9 and TRBJ2-1; the D is unclear. Germline V gives CDR1 SEHNR, CDR2 FQNEAQ (reference sequence). V lost 10 bases and J 4 bases, leaving 17 bases between the germline ends. The CDR3 has 14 amino acids. For the CDR3, the DNA is TGTGCCACCACGACTCCGTCGACTTACAATGAGCAGTTCTTC. Its protein is CATTTPSTYNEQFF.

The rearrangement uses TRBV6-1 and TRBJ2-7; perhaps TRBD1 as D (5 bases). This CDR3 spans 14 amino acids. Trimming cost V 3 bases and J 4 bases, with 13 bases left between them. CDR1 and CDR2 from the germline V gene are MNHNS and SASEGT. The CDR3 region is CASSERTYGYEQYF. The DNA for the CDR3 is TGTGCCAGCAGTGAGAGGACATATGGATACGAGCAGTACTTC.

This chain connects TRBV27 to TRBJ1-2; D is unresolved. This CDR3 has 13 amino acids. V shed 7 bases and J shed 4 bases, with 13 bases lying between them. Looked up from germline, CDR1 is MNHEY and CDR2 is SMNVEV (reference sequence). The CDR3 DNA sequence: TGTGCCAGCAAGACTGGAGGAGTCTATGGCTACACCTTC. This codes for CASKTGGVYGYTF.

The genes are TRBV3-1 (or the pseudogene TRBV3-2) and TRBJ2-7; TRBD2 matches 8 bases. The V and J ends lost 0 bases and 1 base, in that order; junction bases with no gene match: 8. The CDR3 is 17 residues long. Germline V lookup: CDR1 LGHDT, CDR2 YNNKEL (reference sequence). In DNA form, the CDR3 reads TGTGCCAGCAGCCAAGATTTCGCGGGGGGTTCTTCCTACGAGCAGTACTTC. It is translated as CASSQDFAGGSSYEQYF.

The chain combines TRBV20-1 with TRBJ1-1; TRBD1 might be the D (5 bases). Germline values: CDR1 DFQATT, CDR2 SNEGSKA (reference sequence). This CDR3 is built from 16 residues. V was clipped by 3 bases and J by 0 bases, with 17 bases between them. The CDR3 spells CSASHAAGPMNTEAFF. For the CDR3, the DNA is TGCAGTGCTAGTCATGCGGCGGGACCTATGAACACTGAAGCTTTCTTT.

The chain uses TRBV20-1 and TRBJ2-3; D gene unclear. V lost 3 bases and J 5 bases, leaving 6 bases between the germline ends. Germline assignment: CDR1 DFQATT and CDR2 SNEGSKA (reference sequence). The CDR3 is 11 amino acids. This CDR3 is CSASNLDTQYF. Written as DNA, the CDR3 is TGCAGTGCTAGCAATTTAGATACGCAGTATTTT.

This clone was observed a handful of times. The chain links TRBV28 to TRBJ2-7; TRBD2 aligns across 11 bases. V dropped 5 bases and J dropped 2; count of bases not matched to a gene: 5. The CDR3 is 15 residues long. The germline V gene has CDR1 MDHEN and CDR2 SYDVKM. The CDR3 sequence is CASSIGTSGPYEQYF. Written as DNA, the CDR3 is TGTGCCAGCAGTATCGGGACTAGCGGACCCTACGAGCAGTACTTC. The full variable domain, completed using reference TRBV28 and TRBJ2-7, is DVKVTQSSRYLVKRTGEKVFLECVQDMDHENMFWYRQDPGLGLRLIYFSYDVKMKEKGDIPEGYSVSREKKERFSLILESASTNQTSMYLCASSIGTSGPYEQYFGPGTRLTVT.

This clone was recorded only once. The V gene is TRBV4-3, the J gene TRBJ2-1, with D possibly TRBD2 on 5 matching bases. Trimming shortened V by 4 bases and J by 6 bases, and 13 bases separated the two germline ends. The CDR3 extends over 14 amino acids. Germline CDR1 is LGHNA and CDR2 is YSLEER. CDR3 amino acids: CASSLGVSVNEQFF. Here the CDR3 DNA reads TGCGCCAGCAGCCTCGGTGTTAGCGTCAATGAGCAGTTCTTC.

The chain couples TRBV18 to TRBJ1-6; weak D call: TRBD1 (5 bases). The germline CDR1 and CDR2 sequences are KGHSH and LQKENI. This CDR3 is 18 amino acids long. Trimming stripped 0 bases from V and 1 base from J, with 13 bases between. DNA of the CDR3: TGTGCCAGCTCACCACCGGGACGGGAGGGGTCCTATAATTCACCCCTCCACTTT. This gives the protein CASSPPGREGSYNSPLHF.